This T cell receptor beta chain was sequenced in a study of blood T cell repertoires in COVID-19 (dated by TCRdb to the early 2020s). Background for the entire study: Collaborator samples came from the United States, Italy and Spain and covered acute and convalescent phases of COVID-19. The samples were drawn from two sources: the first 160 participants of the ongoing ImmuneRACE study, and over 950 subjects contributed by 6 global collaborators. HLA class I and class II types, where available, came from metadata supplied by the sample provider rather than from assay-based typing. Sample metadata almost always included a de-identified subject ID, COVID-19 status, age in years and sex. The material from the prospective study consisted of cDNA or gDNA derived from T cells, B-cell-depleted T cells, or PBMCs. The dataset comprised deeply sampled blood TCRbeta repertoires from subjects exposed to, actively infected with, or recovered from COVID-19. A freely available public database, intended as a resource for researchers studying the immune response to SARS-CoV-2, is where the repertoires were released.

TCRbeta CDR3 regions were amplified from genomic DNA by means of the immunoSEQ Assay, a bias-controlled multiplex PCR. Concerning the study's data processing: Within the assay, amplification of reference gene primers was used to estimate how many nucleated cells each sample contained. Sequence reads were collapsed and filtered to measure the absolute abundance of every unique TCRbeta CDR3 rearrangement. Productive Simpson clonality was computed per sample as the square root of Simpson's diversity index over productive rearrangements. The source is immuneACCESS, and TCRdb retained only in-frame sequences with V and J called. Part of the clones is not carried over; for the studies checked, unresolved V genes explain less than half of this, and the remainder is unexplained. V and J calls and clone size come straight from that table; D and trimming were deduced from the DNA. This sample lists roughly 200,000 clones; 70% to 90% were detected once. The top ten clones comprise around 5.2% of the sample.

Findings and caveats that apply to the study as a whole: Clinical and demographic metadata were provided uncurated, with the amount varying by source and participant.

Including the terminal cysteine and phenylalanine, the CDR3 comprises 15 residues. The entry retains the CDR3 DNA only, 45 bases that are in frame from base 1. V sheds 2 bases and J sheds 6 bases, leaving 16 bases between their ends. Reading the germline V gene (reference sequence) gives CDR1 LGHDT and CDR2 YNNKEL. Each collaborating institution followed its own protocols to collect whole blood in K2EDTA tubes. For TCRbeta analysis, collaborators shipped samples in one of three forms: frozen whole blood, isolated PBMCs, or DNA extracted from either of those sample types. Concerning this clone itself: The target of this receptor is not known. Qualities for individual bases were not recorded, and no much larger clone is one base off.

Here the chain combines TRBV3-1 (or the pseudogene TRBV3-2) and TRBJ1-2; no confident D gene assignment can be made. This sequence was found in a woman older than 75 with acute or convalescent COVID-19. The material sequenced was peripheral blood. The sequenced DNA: TGTGCCAGCAGCCAACCAGGAGTTTGGGAGGATGGCTACACCTTC. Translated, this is CASSQPGVWEDGYTF.